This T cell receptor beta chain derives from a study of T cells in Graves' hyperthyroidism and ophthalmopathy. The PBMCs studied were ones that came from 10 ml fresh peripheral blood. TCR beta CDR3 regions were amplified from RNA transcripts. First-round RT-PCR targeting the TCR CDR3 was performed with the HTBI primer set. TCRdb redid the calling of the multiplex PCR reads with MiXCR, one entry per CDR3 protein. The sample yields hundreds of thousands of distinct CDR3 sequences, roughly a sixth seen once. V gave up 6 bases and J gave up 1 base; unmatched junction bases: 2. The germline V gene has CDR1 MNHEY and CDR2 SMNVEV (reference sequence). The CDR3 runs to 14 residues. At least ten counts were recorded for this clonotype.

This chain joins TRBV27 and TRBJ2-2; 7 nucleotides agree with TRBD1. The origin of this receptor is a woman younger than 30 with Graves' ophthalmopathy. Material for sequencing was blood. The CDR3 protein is CASSWTGNTGELFF. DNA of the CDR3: TGTGCCAGCAGCTGGACAGGGAACACCGGGGAGCTGTTTTTT.